The clone carrying this T cell receptor (beta chain) appeared a single time. In the original workflow: Amplification of reference gene primers was used by the study to estimate nucleated cell counts. This table comes from immunoSEQ multiplex PCR, and its TCRdb copy is limited to in-frame clones, with some not included. The D gene and trimming were derived from the DNA, and the V and J assignments and clone size from that table. The data hold about 670,000 clones, with just under 90% observed a single time. The data were taken from a study of blood T cell repertoires in COVID-19. Study-level information: Spain, Italy and the United States supplied samples that represented acute and convalescent COVID-19. PBMCs, B-cell-depleted T cells, or T cells were the source of the cDNA or gDNA that made up the material.

V was clipped by 6 bases and J by 4 bases, with 18 bases between them. Looked up from germline, CDR1 is SEHNR and CDR2 is FQNEAQ (reference sequence). This CDR3 contains 15 residues. The clonotype was recovered from a woman aged 18-29 years with acute or convalescent COVID-19. The sequenced sample consisted of peripheral blood. The chain carries TRBV7-9 and TRBJ1-2; a possible D gene is TRBD1 (6 bases). The CDR3 region has the DNA TGTGCCAGCAGTTACGACGGGGGGCGACGCTATGGCTACACCTTC. Translated: CASSYDGGRRYGYTF.